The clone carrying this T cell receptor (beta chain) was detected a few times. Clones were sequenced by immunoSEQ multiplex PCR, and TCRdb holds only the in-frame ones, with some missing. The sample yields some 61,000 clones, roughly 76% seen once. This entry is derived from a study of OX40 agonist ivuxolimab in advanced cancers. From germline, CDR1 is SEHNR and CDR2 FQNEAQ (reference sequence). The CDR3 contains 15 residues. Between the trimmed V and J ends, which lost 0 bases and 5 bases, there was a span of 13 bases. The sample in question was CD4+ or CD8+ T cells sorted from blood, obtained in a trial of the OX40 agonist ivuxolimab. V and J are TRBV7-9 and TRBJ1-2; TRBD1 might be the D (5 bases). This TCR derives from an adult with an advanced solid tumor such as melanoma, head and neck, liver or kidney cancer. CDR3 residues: CASSLAPGREYGYTF. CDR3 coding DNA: TGTGCCAGCAGCTTAGCTCCGGGACGGGAATATGGCTACACCTTC.